This T cell receptor beta chain was recorded in a study of T cell repertoires in aging, cancer and after chemotherapy. Broader study findings: Immunological memory after chemotherapy cannot be judged from the repertoire data.

This clonotype came up once. Its matching antigen is unknown. The germline V and J ends were trimmed by 1 base and 1 base, with 7 bases remaining between them. The CDR3 is 14 residues long. Per the germline V gene, CDR1 is SGHTA and CDR2 is FQGNSA. A mixed TRB-A/B primer pool amplified rearranged TRB by multiplex touch-down PCR. TCRdb called the multiplex PCR reads again in MiXCR, with one record for every CDR3 protein. The repertoire holds about 3,000 distinct CDR3 sequences, with 25% to 30% as singletons. TCR beta rearrangements were amplified from peripheral blood genomic DNA. The V and J genes are TRBV7-2 and TRBJ1-2; D is unresolved. The sample comprised blood. The receptor was isolated from a human donor with a solid tumor. The CDR3 nucleotides read TGTGCCAGCAGCTTAGGCCCGAATAACTATGGCTACACCTTC. Its translation is CASSLGPNNYGYTF.